This is a list of T cell receptor beta chains from one sample in a study of blood T cell repertoires in COVID-19. TCRdb's table, derived via immunoSEQ multiplex PCR, lists solely in-frame clones and lacks some. The data contain about 310,000 clones, 87% of them seen just once; the ten biggest clones take up approximately 2.2%. The sample comprised peripheral blood. Receptors were obtained from a man younger than 35 with active or convalescent COVID-19. Each CDR3 is given with its conserved first and last residue. D genes are given only for firm matches. Not all rows give a size; the values are once, few, many and, for expanded clones, a class.

abundance,v_gene,j_gene,d_gene,CDR3aa,CDR3nt
NA,TRBV6-1,TRBJ2-2,NA,CASSDIRTAANTGELFF,TGTGCCAGCAGTGATATACGGACAGCCGCGAACACCGGGGAGCTGTTTTTT
NA,TRBV6-1,TRBJ1-5,NA,CASSARGGALVLSNQPQHF,TGTGCCAGCAGTGCGCGGGGGGGGGCTCTTGTGCTTAGCAATCAGCCCCAGCATTTT
once,TRBV28,TRBJ1-1,TRBD1,CASSPLGQGRLNTEAFF,TGTGCCAGCAGTCCCCTAGGACAGGGTCGGTTGAACACTGAAGCTTTCTTT
NA,TRBV19,TRBJ2-3,TRBD2,CASTDWAGDGTDTQYF,TGTGCCAGTACGGATTGGGCGGGAGATGGCACAGATACGCAGTATTTT
NA,TRBV5-1,TRBJ1-1,NA,CASSLKPGANTEAFF,TGCGCCAGCAGCTTGAAACCCGGAGCGAACACTGAAGCTTTCTTT
NA,TRBV27,TRBJ2-3,TRBD2,CASSFLAGEGTDTQYF,TGTGCCAGCAGTTTTCTAGCGGGAGAGGGCACAGATACGCAGTATTTT
NA,TRBV29-1,TRBJ2-5,TRBD1,CSATGVGETQYF,TGCAGCGCGACAGGGGTTGGAGAGACCCAGTACTTC
NA,TRBV5-4,TRBJ1-4,NA,CASSLRGEKLFF,TGTGCCAGCAGCTTGAGGGGCGAAAAACTGTTTTTT
NA,TRBV10-3,TRBJ2-1,TRBD1,CAISEFRGQSLETYNEQFF,TGTGCCATCAGTGAGTTCAGGGGGCAAAGCCTAGAAACCTACAATGAGCAGTTCTTC
NA,TRBV14,TRBJ2-1,TRBD2,CASSQEIAGGPHNGEFF,TGTGCCAGCAGCCAAGAAATAGCGGGGGGGCCACACAATGGGGAGTTCTTC
NA,TRBV18,TRBJ1-2,TRBD1,CASSFLQGDYGYTF,TGTGCCAGCTCATTTCTCCAGGGGGACTATGGCTACACCTTC
once,TRBV9,TRBJ2-5,NA,CASSPRELGSETQYF,TGTGCCAGCAGCCCCCGGGAACTTGGCTCGGAGACCCAGTACTTC
NA,TRBV9,TRBJ2-1,TRBD2,CASSPGLAGGGEQFF,TGTGCCAGCAGCCCTGGACTAGCGGGAGGGGGTGAGCAGTTCTTC